A selection of T cell receptor beta chains follows, all from one sample in a study of long-term antiretroviral therapy in people with HIV. Repertoires were generated with immunoSEQ multiplex PCR, while TCRdb's copy carries only in-frame clones and drops some. The sample has approximately 27,000 clones; around 90% are singletons. The sample consisted of unsorted PBMCs, taken 1.8 years after starting antiretroviral therapy. The receptors were gathered from a young woman with HIV. Each CDR3 is given with its conserved first and last residue. A D gene is named only where the DNA matches it firmly. Size values are once, few and many counts, or a class for expanded clones, and some rows have none.

>TRBJ2-6|TRBD2|TRBV18|-
CASSPPRREGRGANVLTF
TGTGCCAGCTCACCACCGCGGCGGGAGGGCCGGGGGGCCAACGTCCTGACTTTC
>TRBJ2-1|-|TRBV7-3|-
CASSLPGPGNEQFF
TGTGCCAGCAGTCTCCCAGGGCCGGGTAATGAGCAGTTCTTC
>TRBJ1-5|-|TRBV9|-
CASSVGAPGQPQHF
TGTGCCAGCAGCGTAGGCGCCCCAGGACAGCCCCAGCATTTT
>TRBJ2-7|-|TRBV4-2|-
CASSQEKVVASYEQYF
TGTGCCAGCAGCCAAGAAAAGGTAGTAGCCTCCTACGAGCAGTACTTC
>TRBJ1-2|-|TRBV9|-
CASSVATGRVEGYTF
TGTGCCAGCAGCGTAGCAACCGGCAGGGTAGAGGGCTACACCTTC
>TRBJ2-7|-|TRBV6-5|-
CASTPPGVVRGEQYF
TGTGCCAGCACCCCCCCGGGGGTAGTAAGGGGCGAGCAGTACTTC
>TRBJ2-5|TRBD2|TRBV5-4|-
CASSLYIRTSVRQETQYF
TGTGCCAGCAGCTTGTATATTAGGACTAGCGTAAGGCAAGAGACCCAGTACTTC
>TRBJ2-7|TRBD1|TRBV29-1|once
CSVFGGLDRGYEQYF
TGCAGCGTTTTCGGGGGTCTGGACAGGGGCTACGAGCAGTACTTC
>TRBJ1-4|-|TRBV27|-
CASSFSLLRSGGPNEKLFF
TGTGCCAGCAGTTTTTCCCTCCTAAGATCCGGGGGTCCTAATGAAAAACTGTTTTTT
>TRBJ2-7|TRBD2|TRBV5-1|-
CASSVAGAVEQYF
TGCGCCAGCAGCGTAGCGGGAGCCGTCGAGCAGTACTTC
>TRBJ2-7|-|TRBV28|-
CASSLNSGRGTYEQYF
TGTGCCAGCAGTTTGAATAGTGGGAGAGGGACCTACGAGCAGTACTTC
>TRBJ2-5|TRBD2|TRBV9|-
CASSPVGWTSGKETQYF
TGTGCCAGCAGCCCAGTGGGGTGGACTAGCGGGAAAGAGACCCAGTACTTC
>TRBJ2-7|TRBD2|TRBV4-1|-
CASSQGGLAGLYEQYF
TGCGCCAGCAGCCAAGGCGGGCTAGCGGGGCTCTACGAGCAGTACTTC
>TRBJ2-7|-|TRBV19|medium-sized
CASSIGRGWAYEQYF
TGTGCCAGTAGTATAGGGAGGGGTTGGGCCTACGAGCAGTACTTC
>TRBJ1-5|TRBD1|TRBV28|-
CASRTGGQPQHF
TGTGCCAGCCGCACAGGGGGTCAGCCCCAGCATTTT
>TRBJ1-5|-|TRBV28|few
CASSWAGGNQPQHF
TGTGCCAGCAGTTGGGCGGGGGGCAATCAGCCCCAGCATTTT
>TRBJ1-2|-|TRBV10-3|-
CAISEGTRGYGYTF
TGTGCCATCAGTGAAGGGACCCGGGGCTATGGCTACACCTTC
>TRBJ2-3|-|TRBV6-1|-
CASSLYTDTQYF
TGTGCCAGCAGTCTGTACACAGATACGCAGTATTTT
>TRBJ1-1|-|TRBV19|-
CASKLGNTEAFF
TGTGCCAGTAAGCTCGGGAACACTGAAGCTTTCTTT
>TRBJ1-2|-|TRBV28|-
CASSLTAVNYGYTF
TGTGCCAGCAGTTTAACCGCGGTTAACTATGGCTACACCTTC
>TRBJ2-1|TRBD2|TRBV5-1|-
CASSLDLAGGYNEQFF
TGCGCCAGCAGCTTGGACCTAGCGGGAGGATACAATGAGCAGTTCTTC
>TRBJ2-7|TRBD2|TRBV27|-
CASRELETSGVLEQYF
TGTGCCAGCAGGGAATTGGAGACTAGCGGGGTTCTCGAGCAGTACTTC
>TRBJ1-4|-|TRBV7-9|-
CASSLWGSGPANEKLFF
TGTGCCAGCAGCTTATGGGGATCGGGGCCGGCTAATGAAAAACTGTTTTTT
>TRBJ2-3|-|TRBV7-2|-
CASSLRDTQYF
TGTGCCAGCAGCCTTCGAGATACGCAGTATTTT
>TRBJ1-5|-|TRBV28|-
CASRTGEFNQPQHF
TGTGCCAGCAGGACAGGAGAATTCAATCAGCCCCAGCATTTT
>TRBJ2-5|TRBD2|TRBV28|-
CASSPGTSQETQYF
TGTGCCAGCAGTCCCGGGACTAGCCAAGAGACCCAGTACTTC
>TRBJ2-5|TRBD1|TRBV11-2|-
CASSSEGTGHQETQYF
TGTGCCAGCAGCTCGGAAGGGACAGGGCACCAAGAGACCCAGTACTTC
>TRBJ1-1|-|TRBV12-5|-
CASGLSAAQAFF
TGTGCTAGTGGTTTGTCGGCTGCCCAGGCTTTCTTT
>TRBJ2-7|-|TRBV4-1|few
CASSQDRGKGYEQYF
TGCGCCAGCAGCCAAGATAGGGGGAAAGGGTACGAGCAGTACTTC
>TRBJ2-6|TRBD1|TRBV23-1|-
CASSKPRGTGGDSGANVLTF
TGCGCCAGCAGTAAGCCTAGAGGGACAGGGGGTGACTCTGGGGCCAACGTCCTGACTTTC
>TRBJ2-1|TRBD2|TRBV9|-
CASSVGLAGVEYNEQFF
TGTGCCAGCAGCGTAGGGCTAGCGGGAGTCGAGTACAATGAGCAGTTCTTC
>TRBJ2-7|TRBD1|TRBV11-2|-
CASSLARFRTGAGSYEQYF
TGTGCCAGCAGCTTAGCGAGGTTTCGGACAGGGGCGGGTTCCTACGAGCAGTACTTC
>TRBJ2-1|-|TRBV6-1|-
CASSEVVGRANNEQFF
TGTGCCAGCAGTGAAGTTGTAGGCAGGGCGAACAATGAGCAGTTCTTC
>TRBJ1-2|-|TRBV28|-
CASTITGQDYGYTF
TGTGCCAGCACCATTACCGGACAAGACTATGGCTACACCTTC
>TRBJ1-2|-|TRBV7-9|few
CASSLKANYGYTF
TGTGCCAGCAGCTTAAAAGCTAACTATGGCTACACCTTC
>TRBJ2-1|-|TRBV5-4|-
CASSFATIEQFF
TGTGCCAGCAGCTTCGCAACAATTGAGCAGTTCTTC
>TRBJ2-5|-|TRBV20-1|-
CSAQALETQYF
TGCAGTGCCCAGGCTCTAGAGACCCAGTACTTC
>TRBJ2-3|-|TRBV7-2|-
CASSLVTAADTQYF
TGTGCCAGCAGCTTAGTAACGGCAGCTGATACGCAGTATTTT
>TRBJ1-1|-|TRBV28|-
CASRTSLAVTEAFF
TGTGCCAGCAGAACGAGTCTGGCCGTCACTGAAGCTTTCTTT